What follows are 10 T cell receptor beta chains derived from one specimen sequenced in a study of shared clonotypes between healthy human individuals. Some clones are missing from TCRdb's copy, which holds only in-frame ones; the method was immunoSEQ multiplex PCR. This sample carries 400,000 to 500,000 clones, less than 80% of them seen once, and the ten largest clones take less than 15%. The sequencing sample was made of PBMCs. These receptors all stem from a woman aged 40-49 years in good health. Some clones in this sample may be carry-over from other donors' samples.

The chain combines TRBV2 with TRBJ2-7; D remains unclear. Germline lookup yields CDR1 SNHLY and CDR2 FYNNEI. The CDR3 runs 13 residues. V lost 6 bases, J lost 2 bases, and 11 bases lay in between. In DNA form, the CDR3 reads TGTGCCAGCAGGGCGGAAGAACCCTACGAGCAGTACTTC. Translation: CASRAEEPYEQYF.

This chain links TRBV6-4 with TRBJ2-5; perhaps TRBD1 as D (6 bases). Germline CDR1 reads MRHNA; CDR2 reads SNTAGT. The CDR3 has 13 amino acids. Trimming shortened V by 3 bases and J by 1 base, and 6 bases separated the two germline ends. The CDR3 coding sequence is TGTGCCAGCAGTGAGGACAGCCAAGAGACCCAGTACTTC. As protein: CASSEDSQETQYF.

The chain joins TRBV6-1 to TRBJ2-6, with a tentative D call TRBD2 (5 bases). Germline CDR1 and CDR2: MNHNS and SASEGT. V was shortened by 4 bases and J by 0 bases, with 10 bases between the two germline ends. CDR3 length: 16 amino acids. CDR3: CASSVKRDSGANVLTF. CDR3 nucleotides: TGTGCCAGCAGTGTCAAGAGGGACTCTGGGGCCAACGTCCTGACTTTC.

The chain is built from TRBV7-8 and TRBJ2-7; D is perhaps TRBD1 (6 bases). V was trimmed by 5 bases and J by 3 bases, leaving 20 bases between them. Per germline, CDR1 SGHVS and CDR2 FQNEAQ. The CDR3 covers 16 residues. The CDR3 loop reads CASSVSTGQNLYEQYF. The CDR3, as DNA: TGTGCCAGCAGCGTTAGCACCGGACAGAACCTCTACGAGCAGTACTTC.

This clone has only one observation. The chain links TRBV4-2 to TRBJ2-3; 10 bases are shared with TRBD2. CDR1 is LGHNA, CDR2 YNFKEQ, per germline. V was pared by 3 bases and J by 2 bases, with 5 bases of the junction left unmatched. CDR3 length equals 16 residues. CDR3 DNA sequence: TGTGCCAGCAGCCAGGTTCTAGCGGGAGCCACAGATACGCAGTATTTT. It specifies CASSQVLAGATDTQYF.

The gene calls are TRBV19 and TRBJ2-7; the D gene is possibly TRBD2 (6 bases). V was clipped by 5 bases and J by 0 bases, with 14 bases between them. This CDR3 is 15 amino acids long. Looked up from germline, CDR1 is LNHDA and CDR2 is SQIVND (reference sequence). As DNA, the CDR3 is TGTGCCAGTAGTGGCCGGGACTCCTCCTCCTACGAGCAGTACTTC. Protein product: CASSGRDSSSYEQYF.

The chain recombines TRBV5-1 with TRBJ1-5; D call uncertain. This CDR3 region has 16 residues. Deletions cut 0 bases from V and 2 bases from J, with 12 bases between. Germline CDR1 and CDR2: SGHRS and YFSETQ. In DNA, the CDR3 is TGCGCCAGCAGCTTGGATGCGGGTTCGGGCAATCAGCCCCAGCATTTT. Protein sequence: CASSLDAGSGNQPQHF.

The chain combines TRBV28 with TRBJ1-1; 8 nucleotides align to TRBD1. Germline V CDR1 and CDR2: MDHEN, SYDVKM. The J segment lost 10 bases and the V segment lost 7 bases, leaving 5 bases of the junction unmatched. The CDR3 runs to 11 residues. This chain's CDR3 is CASTLDRGAFF. The CDR3 DNA is TGTGCCAGCACCCTCGACAGGGGAGCTTTCTTT.

J is TRBJ1-2 and V is TRBV2; D unclear. The CDR3 is 15 residues long. Germline-derived CDR1 and CDR2 are SNHLY and FYNNEI. Trimming took 2 bases from V and 8 from J, leaving 18 bases between them. The CDR3 spells CASSEFLSSAGGYTF. CDR3 nucleotides: TGTGCCAGCAGTGAATTTTTGTCCTCAGCGGGGGGCTACACCTTC.

The chain joins TRBV7-2 to TRBJ2-7; 10 bases map to TRBD2. V lost 5 bases, J lost 1 base, and 5 bases stayed unmatched. The length of the CDR3 is 15 residues. Per germline, CDR1 SGHTA and CDR2 FQGNSA. The CDR3 loop is CASSPAGGRSYEQYF. The CDR3 DNA sequence: TGTGCCAGCAGCCCAGCGGGGGGGCGATCCTACGAGCAGTACTTC.